This is a list of T cell receptor beta chains from one sample in a study of blood T cell repertoires in COVID-19. Generated by immunoSEQ multiplex PCR, the TCRdb table keeps only in-frame clones and is missing some. The sample carries over 200,000 clones, around 90% recorded once. Sequences were obtained from PBMCs or T cells enriched from blood (not recorded which). These receptors were obtained from a man younger than 40 who had been exposed to COVID-19. The CDR3 runs from the conserved cysteine through the conserved F or W. The D gene is left open where the match is weak. Expanded clones get a size class; other rows say once, few or many, or leave the size out.

j_call	v_call	clone_size	d_call	cdr3_nt	cdr3_aa
TRBJ2-7	TRBV5-1	.	.	TGCGCCAGCAGCTTGGAGGCAGGGAAGAGGTACGAGCAGTACTTC	CASSLEAGKRYEQYF
TRBJ1-1	TRBV5-1	.	TRBD1	TGCGCCAGCAGCTTGGGGGACAGAAACATTAACACTGAAGCTTTCTTT	CASSLGDRNINTEAFF
TRBJ1-2	TRBV29-1	.	.	TGCAGCGCGGGAGCTTCTAACTATGGCTACACCTTC	CSAGASNYGYTF
TRBJ1-6	TRBV18	once	.	TGTGCCAGCTCACCGATCGTTTTGAGCTCCTATAATTCACCCCTCCACTTT	CASSPIVLSSYNSPLHF
TRBJ2-2	TRBV5-6	once	TRBD2	TGTGCCAGCAGCCCGCCGGGGGCGGGGGGGCAAGACGGGGAGCTGTTTTTT	CASSPPGAGGQDGELFF
TRBJ2-2	TRBV4-2	.	.	TGTGCCAGCAGCCAATTCGGGGCGAACACCGGGGAGCTGTTTTTT	CASSQFGANTGELFF
TRBJ1-1	TRBV5-1	.	.	TGCGCCAGCAACGCAGGGGTTCGATCCCCGGGGAACACTGAAGCTTTCTTT	CASNAGVRSPGNTEAFF
TRBJ2-1	TRBV15	.	TRBD2	TGTGCCACCAGCAGAGATCAAGCGGGGGCATTACAGGGGCAGTTCTTC	CATSRDQAGALQGQFF
TRBJ1-6	TRBV7-2	.	TRBD1	TGTGCCAGCAGCTTAGGAGGGCAGGGGGCATGGAATTCACCCCTCCACTTT	CASSLGGQGAWNSPLHF
TRBJ1-5	TRBV5-3	.	TRBD1	TGTGCCAGAAGCATGGGCCGGACAGGGGGCCAGCCCCAGCATTTT	CARSMGRTGGQPQHF
TRBJ2-1	TRBV5-1	.	TRBD2	TGCGCCAGCTTGCGGGGGGGCCCATCGAATGAGCAGTTCTTC	CASLRGGPSNEQFF
TRBJ2-5	TRBV6-1	.	TRBD2	TGTGCCAGCAGTGAACTCGGGGGGGGGCAAGAGACCCAGTACTTC	CASSELGGGQETQYF
TRBJ2-5	TRBV5-5	many	.	TGTGCCAGCAGTCCACCCCAGGAGACCCAGTACTTC	CASSPPQETQYF
TRBJ1-2	TRBV27	.	.	TGTGCCAGCAGTTCGGGCAGGGGAGATGGCTACACCTTC	CASSSGRGDGYTF
TRBJ2-3	TRBV7-2	.	.	TGTGCCAGCAGCTTCGCGGGGGCGACAGATACGCAGTATTTT	CASSFAGATDTQYF
TRBJ1-5	TRBV15	.	.	TGTGCCACCAGCAGAGCCCCCGCGGAGCAGCCCCAGCATTTT	CATSRAPAEQPQHF
TRBJ2-7	TRBV28	.	TRBD1	TGTGCCACCTGGACAGGGGACGACGAGCAGTACTTC	CATWTGDDEQYF
TRBJ1-1	TRBV7-9	.	TRBD1	TGTGCCAGCAGCTTAGAGTCAGGGGGGGAAGCTTTCTTT	CASSLESGGEAFF
TRBJ1-3	TRBV27	.	.	TGTGCCAGCAGGATGAGCGGGGGACCCTCCGGAAACACCATATATTTT	CASRMSGGPSGNTIYF
TRBJ1-6	TRBV18	.	TRBD1	TGTGCCAGCTCTCCACGACGACAGGGCCATTCACCCCTCCACTTT	CASSPRRQGHSPLHF
TRBJ1-6	TRBV2	.	TRBD1	TGTGCCAGCAGTGAAGGAGACAGGGTAAATTCACCCCTCCACTTT	CASSEGDRVNSPLHF
TRBJ2-5	TRBV25-1	.	.	TGTGCCAGCAGTGAGGGGAGACAACTTTCACGGGAGACCCAGTACTTC	CASSEGRQLSRETQYF
TRBJ1-6	TRBV6-2/TRBV6-3	.	TRBD1	TGTGCCAGCAGTCCGACAGGGGGCATTTCACCCCTCCACTTT	CASSPTGGISPLHF
TRBJ2-7	TRBV30	once	.	TGTGCCTGGACTACAGGGGTCGGGAGCGAGCAGTACTTC	CAWTTGVGSEQYF
TRBJ1-2	TRBV9	.	.	TGTGCCAGCAGCGCCCGGGACTTCCAGTTCTATGGCTACACCTTC	CASSARDFQFYGYTF
TRBJ2-3	TRBV7-2	few	.	TGTGCCAGCAGCTTAGGAAGGACGGGGAGCACAGATACGCAGTATTTT	CASSLGRTGSTDTQYF
TRBJ1-1	TRBV7-2	once	TRBD1	TGTGCCAGCAGCTTAACAGGGGTGGTCACTGAAGCTTTCTTT	CASSLTGVVTEAFF
TRBJ2-7	TRBV4-3	.	.	TGCGCCAGCAGCACCTATGGGGGCCCCTACGAGCAGTACTTC	CASSTYGGPYEQYF
TRBJ1-2	TRBV4-1	.	TRBD1	TGCGCCAGCAGGGGGACAGGGGCTGGCTACTCCTTC	CASRGTGAGYSF
TRBJ2-2	TRBV19	.	.	TGTGCCAGTAGTATCTTCGGGGGGCGAAACACCGGGGAGCTGTTTTTT	CASSIFGGRNTGELFF
TRBJ2-3	TRBV6-4	few	TRBD2	TGTGCCAGCAGTGACTCCGGGACTAGGACGCAGTATTTT	CASSDSGTRTQYF
TRBJ2-7	TRBV5-4	.	TRBD2	TGTGCCAGCAGCTCGGGCTTAAGCGGGGGAACTTACGAGCAGTACTTC	CASSSGLSGGTYEQYF
TRBJ1-2	TRBV15	.	.	TGTGCCAGGACACAGGGTCCCCGCTATGGCTACACCTTC	CARTQGPRYGYTF
TRBJ1-1	TRBV7-2	.	TRBD1	TGTGCCAGCAGCTTAGAGGGACAGGGGTACACTGAAGCTTTCTTT	CASSLEGQGYTEAFF
TRBJ2-2	TRBV2	.	TRBD2	TGTGCCAGCAGATCCGGGACTAGCGGTGACACCGGGGAGCTGTTTTTT	CASRSGTSGDTGELFF
TRBJ2-3	TRBV7-2	.	TRBD2	TGTGCCAGCAGCTTAGAGGGACTAGCAGATACGCAGTATTTT	CASSLEGLADTQYF
TRBJ2-7	TRBV5-1	.	TRBD1	TGCGCCAGCAGCTCGGAGGACAGGGGAATAGGCGAGCAGTACTTC	CASSSEDRGIGEQYF
TRBJ1-1	TRBV12-3/TRBV12-4	few	.	TGTGCCAGCAGTCCTACAGGGATCACTGAAGCTTTCTTT	CASSPTGITEAFF
TRBJ1-2	TRBV7-6	.	.	TGTGCCAGCAGCTTAGAGGAGGGATATGGTGGCTACACCTTC	CASSLEEGYGGYTF
TRBJ2-6	TRBV27	.	TRBD2	TGTGCCAGCAGGGTCCGGGGGGCTGGGGCCAACGTCCTGACTTTC	CASRVRGAGANVLTF
TRBJ2-1	TRBV27	.	TRBD1	TGTGCCAGCAGCGAATCAGGACAGGGGCCCAACGACAATGAGCAGTTCTTC	CASSESGQGPNDNEQFF
TRBJ2-7	TRBV6-5	once	.	TGTGCCAGCAGTTATGCCACAATGCAGTACTTC	CASSYATMQYF
TRBJ2-3	TRBV11-3	.	.	TGTGCCAGCAGCCCACGAGGGGATACGCAGTATTTT	CASSPRGDTQYF
TRBJ2-5	TRBV11-3	.	TRBD2	TGTGCCAGCAGCCAGACGAGCGGGGGGGGCCGGCAAGAGACCCAGTACTTC	CASSQTSGGGRQETQYF
TRBJ2-5	TRBV5-1	.	.	TGCGCCAGCCAAAACTACGGCGGATTCCAAGAGACCCAGTACTTC	CASQNYGGFQETQYF
TRBJ2-1	TRBV27	.	TRBD1	TGTGCCAGTAAACCGGGACAGGGTAGGAATGAGCAGTTCTTC	CASKPGQGRNEQFF
TRBJ2-1	TRBV7-2	.	.	TGTGCCAGCAGCTTCCCCGGGACAGCCGCGGGGAATGAGCAGTTCTTC	CASSFPGTAAGNEQFF
TRBJ1-2	TRBV2	.	TRBD1	TGTGCCAAGACAGGGGGCGGCTACACCTTC	CAKTGGGYTF